This is a list of T cell receptor beta chains from one sample in a study of blood T cell repertoires in COVID-19. Produced via immunoSEQ multiplex PCR; TCRdb's table is partial and in-frame only. The data contain tens of thousands of clones, roughly 80% of them singletons. Input material: peripheral blood. The receptors derive from an elderly man with active or convalescent COVID-19. CDR3s include the opening cysteine and the closing phenylalanine or tryptophan. Each record gives: CDR3 DNA, CDR3 protein, CDR3 length, clone size, D gene, V gene, J gene. D genes are given only for firm matches. Some rows mark clone size as missing; the rest say once, few, many or name a class of expanded clone.

CDR3 DNA: TGTGCCAGCAGTCCTTCACTAGACCGTTACAATGAGCAGTTCTTC
CDR3 protein: CASSPSLDRYNEQFF
CDR3 length: 15
clone size: .
D gene: .
V gene: TRBV7-9
J gene: TRBJ2-1

CDR3 DNA: TGTGCCATGGGACAGGGGAATAATTCACCCCTCCACTTT
CDR3 protein: CAMGQGNNSPLHF
CDR3 length: 13
clone size: .
D gene: TRBD1
V gene: TRBV10-3
J gene: TRBJ1-6

CDR3 DNA: TGTCCCCGAGGTTATGGGTCCTATTACGAGCAGTACTTC
CDR3 protein: CPRGYGSYYEQYF
CDR3 length: 13
clone size: .
D gene: .
V gene: TRBV7-8
J gene: TRBJ2-7

CDR3 DNA: TGTGCCAGCAGTTACTCGATGGTAACAGGGTCCTACGAGCAGTACTTC
CDR3 protein: CASSYSMVTGSYEQYF
CDR3 length: 16
clone size: once
D gene: .
V gene: TRBV6-5
J gene: TRBJ2-7

CDR3 DNA: TGTGCCAGCAGCAACCGGGCGGGGGGGCTGGATGAGCAGTTCTTC
CDR3 protein: CASSNRAGGLDEQFF
CDR3 length: 15
clone size: .
D gene: .
V gene: TRBV21-1
J gene: TRBJ2-1

CDR3 DNA: TGTGCCAGCAGCGGGACTAGCGGGTCCTACGAGCAGTACTTC
CDR3 protein: CASSGTSGSYEQYF
CDR3 length: 14
clone size: once
D gene: TRBD2
V gene: TRBV9
J gene: TRBJ2-7

CDR3 DNA: TGTGCCTGGAGTCCCGATTATGGCAGGGGCTACGAGCAGTACTTC
CDR3 protein: CAWSPDYGRGYEQYF
CDR3 length: 15
clone size: .
D gene: .
V gene: TRBV30
J gene: TRBJ2-7

CDR3 DNA: TGCGCCAGCAACGAAGGGGGCGGATCTCTTAATGAGCAGTTCTTC
CDR3 protein: CASNEGGGSLNEQFF
CDR3 length: 15
clone size: .
D gene: TRBD1
V gene: TRBV5-1
J gene: TRBJ2-1

CDR3 DNA: TGTGCCAGCAGTCCCGACAGGGAGGACCAGCCCCAGCATTTT
CDR3 protein: CASSPDREDQPQHF
CDR3 length: 14
clone size: .
D gene: TRBD1
V gene: TRBV2
J gene: TRBJ1-5

CDR3 DNA: TGTGCCAGCAGCCAAGGGACTCCGGGACAGGGGGCGAACATTCAGTACTTC
CDR3 protein: CASSQGTPGQGANIQYF
CDR3 length: 17
clone size: .
D gene: TRBD1
V gene: TRBV3-1/TRBV3-2
J gene: TRBJ2-4

CDR3 DNA: TGTGCCAGCAGCTTAGAAATCGGGAGCGGCACCGGGGAGCTGTTTTTT
CDR3 protein: CASSLEIGSGTGELFF
CDR3 length: 16
clone size: .
D gene: .
V gene: TRBV7-6
J gene: TRBJ2-2

CDR3 DNA: TGCGCCAGCAATGATCAAAACGGGAGAAACTATGGCTACACCTTC
CDR3 protein: CASNDQNGRNYGYTF
CDR3 length: 15
clone size: once
D gene: .
V gene: TRBV4-1
J gene: TRBJ1-2

CDR3 DNA: TGTGCCAGCAGTACTGGACAGGGCACTGAAGCTTTCTTT
CDR3 protein: CASSTGQGTEAFF
CDR3 length: 13
clone size: .
D gene: TRBD1
V gene: TRBV12-3/TRBV12-4
J gene: TRBJ1-1

CDR3 DNA: TGTGCCAGCAGCCCGGGACTAATCGAAGAGACCCAGTACTTC
CDR3 protein: CASSPGLIEETQYF
CDR3 length: 14
clone size: few
D gene: TRBD2
V gene: TRBV7-2
J gene: TRBJ2-5

CDR3 DNA: TGCGCCAGCCATTCCAGATGTATAGCGGGCTTCTACAATGAGCAGTTCTTC
CDR3 protein: CASHSRCIAGFYNEQFF
CDR3 length: 17
clone size: .
D gene: TRBD2
V gene: TRBV10-1
J gene: TRBJ2-1

CDR3 DNA: TGTGCCAGCAGCAAACAGGGGGCATCTGGAAACACCATATATTTT
CDR3 protein: CASSKQGASGNTIYF
CDR3 length: 15
clone size: once
D gene: TRBD1
V gene: TRBV7-9
J gene: TRBJ1-3

CDR3 DNA: TGTGCCAGCAGTTTCCAAGAGGGGGCAGGTGGAAACACCATATATTTT
CDR3 protein: CASSFQEGAGGNTIYF
CDR3 length: 16
clone size: .
D gene: TRBD1
V gene: TRBV28
J gene: TRBJ1-3

CDR3 DNA: TGTGCCAGCTCCGAGGGGACAATTAACTATGGCTACACCTTC
CDR3 protein: CASSEGTINYGYTF
CDR3 length: 14
clone size: .
D gene: .
V gene: TRBV19
J gene: TRBJ1-2

CDR3 DNA: TGTGCCAGTAGTATGAGGGAGGGCCCAAATCAGCCCCAGCATTTT
CDR3 protein: CASSMREGPNQPQHF
CDR3 length: 15
clone size: once
D gene: .
V gene: TRBV19
J gene: TRBJ1-5

CDR3 DNA: TGTGCCAGCAGCTTAGACTTCGGTAGTACGCAGTATTTT
CDR3 protein: CASSLDFGSTQYF
CDR3 length: 13
clone size: few
D gene: .
V gene: TRBV7-2
J gene: TRBJ2-3

CDR3 DNA: TGTGCCAGCAGCGTAGAATTCGGACTCCCCTACGAGCAGTACTTC
CDR3 protein: CASSVEFGLPYEQYF
CDR3 length: 15
clone size: .
D gene: .
V gene: TRBV9
J gene: TRBJ2-7

CDR3 DNA: TGTGCCAGCAGTAGACAGGGGGCGAACACTGAAGCTTTCTTT
CDR3 protein: CASSRQGANTEAFF
CDR3 length: 14
clone size: .
D gene: TRBD1
V gene: TRBV2
J gene: TRBJ1-1

CDR3 DNA: TGTGCCAGCAGCTCCCGTTCGAAGAGAACTGAAGCTTTCTTT
CDR3 protein: CASSSRSKRTEAFF
CDR3 length: 14
clone size: .
D gene: .
V gene: TRBV5-8
J gene: TRBJ1-1

CDR3 DNA: TGTGCCAGCAGCTTCATGGACAGGGGGGATGAGCAGTTCTTC
CDR3 protein: CASSFMDRGDEQFF
CDR3 length: 14
clone size: few
D gene: TRBD1
V gene: TRBV5-5
J gene: TRBJ2-1

CDR3 DNA: TGTGCCAGCAACTCCCACCTGGGTAGCGGGAGGTCGAACTTACAACAAGAGACCCAGTACTTC
CDR3 protein: CASNSHLGSGRSNLQQETQYF
CDR3 length: 21
clone size: .
D gene: TRBD2
V gene: TRBV2
J gene: TRBJ2-5

CDR3 DNA: TGTGCCAGCTCACCACCGCGTACCATCCCACCAGAAGCTTTCTTT
CDR3 protein: CASSPPRTIPPEAFF
CDR3 length: 15
clone size: few
D gene: .
V gene: TRBV18
J gene: TRBJ1-1

CDR3 DNA: TGTGCCAGCAGTGCCCGGAGGGGAGCGGACGAGCAGTACTTC
CDR3 protein: CASSARRGADEQYF
CDR3 length: 14
clone size: .
D gene: .
V gene: TRBV27
J gene: TRBJ2-7

CDR3 DNA: TGTGCCAGCAGCTGGGGGCGTAAAGCCGGGGAGCTGTTTTTT
CDR3 protein: CASSWGRKAGELFF
CDR3 length: 14
clone size: once
D gene: .
V gene: TRBV7-8
J gene: TRBJ2-2

CDR3 DNA: TGCGCCAGCAGCCAAGGTGCGGGAGCCCCCAATGAGCAGTTCTTC
CDR3 protein: CASSQGAGAPNEQFF
CDR3 length: 15
clone size: .
D gene: TRBD2
V gene: TRBV4-1
J gene: TRBJ2-1

CDR3 DNA: TGTGCCAGCAGCGTTACAGGTCCATCATGGTCTGGTGGAAAACTGTTTTTT
CDR3 protein: CASSVTGPSWSGGKLFF
CDR3 length: 17
clone size: once
D gene: .
V gene: TRBV5-5
J gene: TRBJ1-4

CDR3 DNA: TGTGCCAGCAGCCGGGGACTTTCCTACGAGCAGTACTTC
CDR3 protein: CASSRGLSYEQYF
CDR3 length: 13
clone size: .
D gene: .
V gene: TRBV7-6
J gene: TRBJ2-7

CDR3 DNA: TGTGCCAGCAGACCCACAGCCTCTGGAAACACCATATATTTT
CDR3 protein: CASRPTASGNTIYF
CDR3 length: 14
clone size: .
D gene: .
V gene: TRBV6-5
J gene: TRBJ1-3

CDR3 DNA: TGCGCCAGCAGCTTGGATGTGGGAGCGAGGAATGAGCAGTTCTTC
CDR3 protein: CASSLDVGARNEQFF
CDR3 length: 15
clone size: .
D gene: .
V gene: TRBV5-1
J gene: TRBJ2-1

CDR3 DNA: TGTGCCAGCAGCTCTACAGATACGCAGTATTTT
CDR3 protein: CASSSTDTQYF
CDR3 length: 11
clone size: .
D gene: .
V gene: TRBV5-6
J gene: TRBJ2-3

CDR3 DNA: TGTGCCAGCAGCGTATCTAGCGGGGAGCTGTTTTTT
CDR3 protein: CASSVSSGELFF
CDR3 length: 12
clone size: few
D gene: .
V gene: TRBV7-7
J gene: TRBJ2-2

CDR3 DNA: TGCAGTGCTAGTCCTAATACGAACACTGAAGCTTTCTTT
CDR3 protein: CSASPNTNTEAFF
CDR3 length: 13
clone size: .
D gene: .
V gene: TRBV20-1
J gene: TRBJ1-1

CDR3 DNA: TGTGCCAGCAGCGCAGGGACAGGGGGCGCGACTGAAGCTTTCTTT
CDR3 protein: CASSAGTGGATEAFF
CDR3 length: 15
clone size: .
D gene: TRBD1
V gene: TRBV9
J gene: TRBJ1-1

CDR3 DNA: TGCAGCGTTCGCCCCACTGGTGAGACCCAGTACTTC
CDR3 protein: CSVRPTGETQYF
CDR3 length: 12
clone size: .
D gene: .
V gene: TRBV29-1
J gene: TRBJ2-5

CDR3 DNA: TGTGCCAGCAGCCTCGGGGTATCAAGCACAGATACGCAGTATTTT
CDR3 protein: CASSLGVSSTDTQYF
CDR3 length: 15
clone size: .
D gene: .
V gene: TRBV7-3
J gene: TRBJ2-3

CDR3 DNA: TGTGCCAGCAGTTACTCCGCACATCAGAACACTGAAGCTTTCTTT
CDR3 protein: CASSYSAHQNTEAFF
CDR3 length: 15
clone size: few
D gene: .
V gene: TRBV6-2/TRBV6-3
J gene: TRBJ1-1

CDR3 DNA: TGTGCCCCCCCCGGCCGCACTAATCTCCCAGATACGCAGTATTTT
CDR3 protein: CAPPGRTNLPDTQYF
CDR3 length: 15
clone size: .
D gene: .
V gene: TRBV7-2
J gene: TRBJ2-3

CDR3 DNA: TGTGCCAGCAGCCGGACAGGGGGTGTCAATCAGCCCCAGCATTTT
CDR3 protein: CASSRTGGVNQPQHF
CDR3 length: 15
clone size: .
D gene: TRBD1
V gene: TRBV5-6
J gene: TRBJ1-5

CDR3 DNA: TGTGCCAGCAGCTCCGGGACAGGGATTCGCGAGCAGTACTTC
CDR3 protein: CASSSGTGIREQYF
CDR3 length: 14
clone size: .
D gene: TRBD1
V gene: TRBV11-3
J gene: TRBJ2-7

CDR3 DNA: TGTGCCAGCAGCTCCGTTCGGGGGACAGGGGTATCACCCCTCCACTTT
CDR3 protein: CASSSVRGTGVSPLHF
CDR3 length: 16
clone size: .
D gene: TRBD1
V gene: TRBV13
J gene: TRBJ1-6

CDR3 DNA: TGTGCCACCCGGGGACAGGGGGTTACTGAAGCTTTCTTT
CDR3 protein: CATRGQGVTEAFF
CDR3 length: 13
clone size: .
D gene: TRBD1
V gene: TRBV10-3
J gene: TRBJ1-1

CDR3 DNA: TGCGCCAGCAGCACTAGACAGGCAACTAATGAAAAACTGTTTTTT
CDR3 protein: CASSTRQATNEKLFF
CDR3 length: 15
clone size: once
D gene: .
V gene: TRBV5-1
J gene: TRBJ1-4

CDR3 DNA: TGTGCCTGGGGACGACAGGGGGCTAGAACTGAAGCTTTCTTT
CDR3 protein: CAWGRQGARTEAFF
CDR3 length: 14
clone size: .
D gene: TRBD1
V gene: TRBV30
J gene: TRBJ1-1

CDR3 DNA: TGTGCCAGCAGCCGGACTTTGAGCTACGAGCAGTACTTC
CDR3 protein: CASSRTLSYEQYF
CDR3 length: 13
clone size: .
D gene: .
V gene: TRBV6-2/TRBV6-3
J gene: TRBJ2-7

CDR3 DNA: TGTGCCAGCAGCCGGACTAGCGGGAACTACAATGAGCAGTTCTTC
CDR3 protein: CASSRTSGNYNEQFF
CDR3 length: 15
clone size: .
D gene: TRBD2
V gene: TRBV11-2
J gene: TRBJ2-1

CDR3 DNA: TGTGCCAGCAGTGTGCCCGCAGGTAATCCCTCTGGGGCCAACGTCCTGACTTTC
CDR3 protein: CASSVPAGNPSGANVLTF
CDR3 length: 18
clone size: .
D gene: .
V gene: TRBV25-1
J gene: TRBJ2-6

CDR3 DNA: TGTGCCAGCAGCCAGGCGACTAGCGGGAGCTACGAGCAGTACTTC
CDR3 protein: CASSQATSGSYEQYF
CDR3 length: 15
clone size: .
D gene: TRBD2
V gene: TRBV3-1/TRBV3-2
J gene: TRBJ2-7

CDR3 DNA: TGCGCCAGCAGCGTGACAGTGCCCCGCTCCTACGAGCAGTACTTC
CDR3 protein: CASSVTVPRSYEQYF
CDR3 length: 15
clone size: .
D gene: .
V gene: TRBV5-1
J gene: TRBJ2-7

CDR3 DNA: TGCAGCGTTGACACGGGACAGGGCCCGACCTTGGCCGAGCAGTACTTC
CDR3 protein: CSVDTGQGPTLAEQYF
CDR3 length: 16
clone size: .
D gene: TRBD1
V gene: TRBV29-1
J gene: TRBJ2-7